These 2 T cell receptor beta chains share one sample of origin, sequenced in a study of identical twins. TCRdb reprocessed the 5' RACE reads via MiXCR and lists one record per CDR3 protein. This table has 120,000 to 150,000 distinct CDR3 sequences, under 4.5% appearing once. Sequences were obtained from memory T cells sorted from blood. These receptors were taken from a man between 18 and 35 years old in good health.

This clonotype was counted many times. The rearrangement uses TRBV18 and TRBJ2-1; 11 bases agree with TRBD2. The V gene end was trimmed by 2 bases and the J gene end by 7 bases; junction bases not matched to a gene: 13. Germline lookup yields CDR1 KGHSH and CDR2 LQKENI. The CDR3 consists of 18 residues. CDR3 in amino acids: CASSPKPLTSGSFNEQFF. CDR3 sequence (DNA): TGTGCCAGCTCACCAAAACCGTTAACTAGCGGGAGTTTTAATGAGCAGTTCTTC.

This clonotype was detected ten times or more. The chain couples TRBV5-1 to TRBJ2-3, with TRBD2 matching over 11 bases. This CDR3 spans 20 amino acids. The V segment lost 0 bases and the J segment 3 bases; nucleotides outside the gene matches: 15. From germline, CDR1 is SGHRS and CDR2 YFSETQ. The DNA for the CDR3 is TGCGCCAGCAGCTTGGCCGGGAGGACTAGCGGGCCTGCGGGGACAGATACGCAGTATTTT. It translates to CASSLAGRTSGPAGTDTQYF.